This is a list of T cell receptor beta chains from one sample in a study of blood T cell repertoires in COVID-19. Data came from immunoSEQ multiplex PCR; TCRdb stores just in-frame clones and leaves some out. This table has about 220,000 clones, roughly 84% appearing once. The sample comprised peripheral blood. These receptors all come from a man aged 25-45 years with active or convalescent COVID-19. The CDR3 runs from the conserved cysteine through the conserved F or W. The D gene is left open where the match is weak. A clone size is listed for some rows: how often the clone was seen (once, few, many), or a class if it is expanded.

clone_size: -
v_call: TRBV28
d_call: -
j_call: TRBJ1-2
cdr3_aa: CASSSQGGYTF
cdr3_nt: TGTGCCAGCAGTAGCCAGGGGGGCTACACCTTC

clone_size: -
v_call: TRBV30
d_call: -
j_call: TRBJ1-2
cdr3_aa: CAWILPGGRSTF
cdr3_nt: TGTGCCTGGATCCTACCCGGGGGGCGATCCACCTTC

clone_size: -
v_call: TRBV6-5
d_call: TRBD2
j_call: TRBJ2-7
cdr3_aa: CASSYWSGSGKEQYF
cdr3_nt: TGTGCCAGCAGTTACTGGAGCGGGAGCGGTAAGGAGCAGTACTTC

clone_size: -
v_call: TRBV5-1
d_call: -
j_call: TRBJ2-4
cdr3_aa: CASSLVGSGAKNIQYF
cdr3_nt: TGCGCCAGCAGCCTAGTAGGATCCGGGGCCAAAAACATTCAGTACTTC

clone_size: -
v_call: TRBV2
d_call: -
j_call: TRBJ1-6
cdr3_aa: CASRPGGSSPLHF
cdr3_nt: TGTGCCAGCAGACCCGGGGGATCTTCACCCCTCCACTTT

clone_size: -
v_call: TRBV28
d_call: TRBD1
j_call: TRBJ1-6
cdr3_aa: CASSFRAGGQGGAPLHF
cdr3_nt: TGTGCCAGCAGTTTTCGAGCGGGTGGACAGGGGGGGGCACCCCTCCACTTT

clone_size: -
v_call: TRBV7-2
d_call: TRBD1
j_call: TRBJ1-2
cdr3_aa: CASSFSGQGSYTF
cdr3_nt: TGTGCCAGCAGCTTCAGCGGACAGGGGAGCTACACCTTC

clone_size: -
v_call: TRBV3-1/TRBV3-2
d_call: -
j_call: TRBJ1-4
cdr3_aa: CASSHVQGATNEKLFF
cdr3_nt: TGTGCCAGCAGCCACGTACAGGGAGCAACTAATGAAAAACTGTTTTTT

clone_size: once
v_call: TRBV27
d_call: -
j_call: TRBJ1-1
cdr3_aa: CASSFSTVNTEAFF
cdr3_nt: TGTGCCAGCAGTTTCTCGACAGTGAACACTGAAGCTTTCTTT

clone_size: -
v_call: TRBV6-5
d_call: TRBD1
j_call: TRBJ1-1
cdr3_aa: CASSSDRGNTEAFF
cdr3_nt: TGTGCCAGCAGTTCCGACAGGGGGAACACTGAAGCTTTCTTT